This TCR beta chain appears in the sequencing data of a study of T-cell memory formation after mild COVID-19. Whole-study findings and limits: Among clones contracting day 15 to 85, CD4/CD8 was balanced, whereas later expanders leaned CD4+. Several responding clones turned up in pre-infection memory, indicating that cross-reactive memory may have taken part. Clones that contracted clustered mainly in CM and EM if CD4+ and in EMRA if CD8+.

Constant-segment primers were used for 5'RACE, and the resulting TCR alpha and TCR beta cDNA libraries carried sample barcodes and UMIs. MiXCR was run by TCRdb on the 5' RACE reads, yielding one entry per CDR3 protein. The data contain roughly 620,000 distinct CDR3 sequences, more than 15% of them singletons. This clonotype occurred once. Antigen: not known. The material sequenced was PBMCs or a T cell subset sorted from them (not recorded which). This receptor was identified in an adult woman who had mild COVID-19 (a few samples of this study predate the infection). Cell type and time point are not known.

CDR3 DNA: TGCGCCAGCAGCCAAGAAAGCTCTGGGGCCAACGTCCTGACTTTC. As protein: CASSQESSGANVLTF. The V gene is TRBV4-3, the J gene TRBJ2-6; no clear D gene. The CDR3 totals 15 residues. In germline, CDR1 is LGHNA, CDR2 YSLEER. The V end was cut by 0 bases, the J end by 0 bases, with 3 bases between.